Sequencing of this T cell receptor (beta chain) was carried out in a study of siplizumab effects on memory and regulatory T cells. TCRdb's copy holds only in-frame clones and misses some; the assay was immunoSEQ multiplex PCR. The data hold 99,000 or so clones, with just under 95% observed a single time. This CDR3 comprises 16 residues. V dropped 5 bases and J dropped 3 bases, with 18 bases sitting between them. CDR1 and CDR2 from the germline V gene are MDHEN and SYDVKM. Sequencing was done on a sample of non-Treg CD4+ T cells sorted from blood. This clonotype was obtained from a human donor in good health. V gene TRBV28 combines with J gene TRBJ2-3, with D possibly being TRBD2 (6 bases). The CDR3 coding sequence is TGTGCCAGCAGTCCATCTCTGGGGGGAGTTACAGATACGCAGTATTTT. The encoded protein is CASSPSLGGVTDTQYF.